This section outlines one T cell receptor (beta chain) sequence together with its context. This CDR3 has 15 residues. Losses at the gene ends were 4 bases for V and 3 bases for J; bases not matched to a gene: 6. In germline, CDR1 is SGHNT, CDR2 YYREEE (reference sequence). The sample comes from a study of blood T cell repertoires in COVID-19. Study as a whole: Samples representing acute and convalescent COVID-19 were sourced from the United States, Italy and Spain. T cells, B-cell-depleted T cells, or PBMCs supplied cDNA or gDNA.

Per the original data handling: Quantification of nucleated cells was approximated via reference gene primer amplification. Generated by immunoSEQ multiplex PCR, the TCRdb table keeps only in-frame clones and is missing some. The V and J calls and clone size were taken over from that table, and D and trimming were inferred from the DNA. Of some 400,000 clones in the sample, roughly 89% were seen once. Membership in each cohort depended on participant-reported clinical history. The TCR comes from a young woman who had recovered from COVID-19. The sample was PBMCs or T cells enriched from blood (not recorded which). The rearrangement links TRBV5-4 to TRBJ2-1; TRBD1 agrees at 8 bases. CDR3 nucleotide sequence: TGTGCCAGCAGCCAGGACAGGGTAAGCTACAATGAGCAGTTCTTC. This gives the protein CASSQDRVSYNEQFF.